A single sample gave rise to the 21 T cell receptor beta chains below, sequenced in a study of blood T cell repertoires in COVID-19. Assay used: immunoSEQ multiplex PCR; TCRdb lists only in-frame clones, some missing. The sample includes 130,000 to 150,000 clones, around 91% of them seen just once. Material: peripheral blood. The receptor source for this set is a man between 18 and 35 years old with COVID-19, enrolled during active disease.

The chain combines TRBV30 with TRBJ1-5; the D gene is possibly TRBD1 (6 bases). Looked up from germline, CDR1 is GTSNPN and CDR2 is SVGIG (reference sequence). The CDR3 contains 14 residues. Trimming stripped 3 bases from V and 6 bases from J, with 15 bases between. CDR3: CAWRDGGRSQPQHF. CDR3 bases: TGTGCCTGGAGGGACGGGGGGCGCAGTCAGCCCCAGCATTTT. Together with reference TRBV30 and TRBJ1-5, the CDR3 gives the full variable domain: SQTIHQWPATLVQPVGSPLSLECTVEGTSNPNLYWYRQAAGRGLQLLFYSVGIGQISSEVPQNLSASRPQDRQFILSSKKLLLSDSGFYLCAWRDGGRSQPQHFGDGTRLSIL.

The V call is TRBV18, the J call TRBJ2-5; 8 positions agree with TRBD1. Germline trimming cut 2 bases from V and 4 bases from J; bases unmatched to any gene: 6. The CDR3 length is 15 residues. Germline V CDR1 and CDR2: KGHSH, LQKENI. In DNA form, the CDR3 reads TGTGCCAGCTCACCAGTGAGACAGGGGCCAGAGACCCAGTACTTC. This gives the protein CASSPVRQGPETQYF.

This clone was observed a single time. The chain carries TRBV7-9 and TRBJ2-7; D not resolved. The V end was cut by 5 bases, the J end by 1 base, with 3 bases between. The CDR3 is 11 residues long. Germline V lookup: CDR1 SEHNR, CDR2 FQNEAQ (reference sequence). The CDR3 nucleotides are TGTGCCAGCAGCCCTTCCTACGAGCAGTACTTC. Its translation is CASSPSYEQYF.

The V and J genes are TRBV2 and TRBJ2-7; 15 bases line up with TRBD2. CDR3 length: 18 amino acids. In germline, CDR1 is SNHLY, CDR2 FYNNEI. With 5 bases clipped from V and 0 bases from J, the junction kept 8 bases outside the gene matches. CDR3 region: CASSLGLAGGLSSYEQYF. In DNA form, the CDR3 reads TGTGCCAGCAGTCTCGGACTAGCGGGAGGGCTAAGCTCCTACGAGCAGTACTTC.

This chain uses TRBV18 with TRBJ2-1, with 10 bases aligning to TRBD2. V shed 3 bases and J 0 bases; nucleotides not matched to a gene: 11. The germline CDR1 and CDR2 sequences are KGHSH and LQKENI. The CDR3 loop spans 19 amino acids. The chain's CDR3 is CASSPRVAGGFYSYNEQFF. The CDR3 region has the DNA TGTGCCAGCTCACCCCGGGTAGCGGGAGGTTTCTACTCCTACAATGAGCAGTTCTTC.

The rearrangement uses TRBV5-4 and TRBJ2-1; 7 nucleotides line up with TRBD2. This CDR3 is 16 amino acids long. Germline lookup yields CDR1 SGHNT and CDR2 YYREEE (reference sequence). With V trimmed by 1 base and J by 1 base, 5 bases remained unmatched. DNA of the CDR3: TGTGCCAGCAGCTTGTCGGGAGGTCGTTCCTACAATGAGCAGTTCTTC. Its translation is CASSLSGGRSYNEQFF.

This clone has a handful of counts. The chain employs TRBV11-3 and TRBJ2-1; TRBD2 agrees at 12 bases. The CDR3 is 16 residues long. V was pared by 1 base and J by 4 bases, with 2 bases of the junction left unmatched. Looked up from germline, CDR1 is SGHNT and CDR2 is YENEEA. CDR3: CASSLGTSGVYNEQFF. The CDR3 nucleotides read TGTGCCAGCAGCTTAGGGACTAGCGGGGTGTACAATGAGCAGTTCTTC.

The chain recombines TRBV7-9 with TRBJ2-1; TRBD2 agrees at 8 bases. The V segment lost 1 base and the J segment 5 bases; nucleotides outside the gene matches: 1. The CDR3 is made up of 14 amino acids. Germline V gene lookup returns CDR1 SEHNR and CDR2 FQNEAQ (reference sequence). CDR3 amino acids: CASSLETSDNEQFF. DNA for the CDR3: TGTGCCAGCAGCTTAGAGACTAGCGACAATGAGCAGTTCTTC. Supplemented by reference TRBV7-9 and TRBJ2-1, the full variable domain reads DTGVSQNPRHKITKRGQNVTFRCDPISEHNRLYWYRQTLGQGPEFLTYFQNEAQLEKSRLLSDRFSAERPKGSFSTLEIQRTEQGDSAMYLCASSLETSDNEQFFGPGTRLTVL.

V and J are TRBV6-5 and TRBJ1-5; D is ambiguous. From germline, CDR1 is MNHEY and CDR2 SVGAGI. Between the trimmed V and J ends, which lost 0 bases and 5 bases, there was a span of 11 bases. The CDR3 extends over 15 amino acids. The CDR3 here is CASSYSPDRDQPQHF. The CDR3 DNA follows: TGTGCCAGCAGTTACTCTCCCGACCGGGATCAGCCCCAGCATTTT.

V gene TRBV18 combines with J gene TRBJ1-1; maybe TRBD1 (6 bases). V shed 3 bases and J shed 3 bases, with 11 bases lying between them. This CDR3 is built from 14 residues. The germline CDR1 and CDR2 sequences are KGHSH and LQKENI. CDR3 in amino acids: CASSPLGGDTEAFF. The CDR3, as DNA: TGTGCCAGCTCACCCCTAGGGGGGGACACTGAAGCTTTCTTT.

The chain carries TRBV13 and TRBJ2-1; 7 bases fit TRBD2. This CDR3 region has 11 residues. V lost 5 bases, J lost 8 bases, and 0 bases stayed unmatched. The V gene's germline CDR1 is PRHDT and CDR2 FYEKMQ (reference sequence). The CDR3 protein is CASSGRDEQFF. The CDR3 DNA follows: TGTGCCAGCAGCGGGAGGGATGAGCAGTTCTTC.

The chain uses TRBV30 and TRBJ2-3, with 7 bases lining up with TRBD2. The CDR3 has 15 residues. CDR1 GTSNPN and CDR2 SVGIG come from the germline V gene (reference sequence). Trimming removed 2 bases from V and 2 bases from J; junction bases left unmatched: 7. DNA for the CDR3: TGTGCCTGGAGTCTTGCGGGAGTGTCCACAGATACGCAGTATTTT. Amino acids: CAWSLAGVSTDTQYF. Filled out from reference TRBV30 and TRBJ2-3, the complete variable domain reads SQTIHQWPATLVQPVGSPLSLECTVEGTSNPNLYWYRQAAGRGLQLLFYSVGIGQISSEVPQNLSASRPQDRQFILSSKKLLLSDSGFYLCAWSLAGVSTDTQYFGPGTRLTVL.

CDR3 residues: CATSRGKGGRNQPQHF. Here the CDR3 DNA reads TGTGCCACCAGCAGGGGGAAAGGGGGACGCAATCAGCCCCAGCATTTT. This chain uses TRBV15 with TRBJ1-5, with a possible D match to TRBD1 (6 bases). In germline, CDR1 is LNHNV, CDR2 YYDKDF (reference sequence). Trimming pared 3 bases from V and 2 bases from J, leaving 14 bases between. This CDR3 is 16 amino acids long.

This chain connects TRBV28 to TRBJ2-5; the D is unclear. Deletions cut 5 bases from V and 2 bases from J, with 12 bases between. CDR3 length: 14 amino acids. Germline assignment: CDR1 MDHEN and CDR2 SYDVKM. Here the CDR3 DNA reads TGTGCCAGCAGTCTCGAGTTACTTCAAGAGACCCAGTACTTC. This encodes CASSLELLQETQYF.

This clone has a handful of counts. The V and J genes are TRBV7-9 and TRBJ1-2; 8 bases fit TRBD1. Germline trimming cut 5 bases from V and 5 bases from J; bases unmatched to any gene: 7. Germline loops: CDR1 SEHNR, CDR2 FQNEAQ (reference sequence). This CDR3 comprises 14 residues. The DNA of the CDR3 is TGTGCCAGCAGCCCGGACAGGGTCTGGTATGGCTACACCTTC. Translating gives CASSPDRVWYGYTF.

V and J are TRBV4-1 and TRBJ2-1, with D possibly TRBD2 on 6 matching bases. The ends were cut back, 4 bases at V and 0 bases at J, with 10 bases in the middle. In germline, CDR1 is MGHRA, CDR2 YSYEKL. The CDR3 loop spans 15 amino acids. The CDR3 DNA reads as TGCGCCAGCAGCCGCGGGGACTTCTCCTACAATGAGCAGTTCTTC. It encodes CASSRGDFSYNEQFF.

The chain couples TRBV28 to TRBJ2-6; D might be TRBD1 (5 bases). The CDR3 is made up of 20 amino acids. Germline V gives CDR1 MDHEN, CDR2 SYDVKM. The V gene lost 4 bases and the J gene lost 0 bases, with 22 bases spanning the gap. The CDR3 DNA is TGTGCCAGCAGTTCTCCGATTGGTCAGGGCCCCCTCTCTGGGGCCAACGTCCTGACTTTC. Residues: CASSSPIGQGPLSGANVLTF.

V gene TRBV27 combines with J gene TRBJ2-7; 11 bases align to TRBD2. The trim removed 5 bases at V and 5 bases at J, leaving 5 bases unmatched. Germline V gene data show CDR1 as MNHEY and CDR2 as SMNVEV (reference sequence). The length of the CDR3 is 14 residues. The CDR3 sequence: CASSPTSGSNEQYF. CDR3 sequence (DNA): TGTGCCAGCAGTCCAACTAGCGGGAGCAACGAGCAGTACTTC.

In this sample, this clone turned up once. The rearrangement uses TRBV5-1 and TRBJ2-5, with 7 bases lining up with TRBD2. CDR3 length: 15 residues. V lost 0 bases to trimming and J lost 5 bases; unmatched junction nucleotides: 7. Germline V gene lookup returns CDR1 SGHRS and CDR2 YFSETQ. Here the CDR3 reads CASSLGGSLGETQYF. CDR3 in DNA: TGCGCCAGCAGCTTGGGCGGGAGTCTCGGGGAGACCCAGTACTTC.

This clone was observed a single time. The chain recombines TRBV9 with TRBJ2-7, with 7 bases identical to TRBD1. The germline V gene has CDR1 SGDLS and CDR2 YYNGEE. Trimming removed 4 bases from V and 3 bases from J; junction bases left unmatched: 4. CDR3 length: 13 amino acids. CDR3 residues: CASSLRDSYEQYF. The CDR3 bases are TGTGCCAGCAGCCTCCGGGACAGCTACGAGCAGTACTTC.

The rearrangement links TRBV7-9 to TRBJ2-1; 12 bases map to TRBD2. J gave up 9 bases and V 9 bases, and 12 bases lay outside the gene matches. Germline values: CDR1 SEHNR, CDR2 FQNEAQ (reference sequence). The CDR3 is 15 amino acids. CDR3 nucleotide sequence: TGTGCCAGTCGACTAGCGGGAGATTTATTCAGTGAGCAGTTCTTC. Translated, it gives CASRLAGDLFSEQFF.